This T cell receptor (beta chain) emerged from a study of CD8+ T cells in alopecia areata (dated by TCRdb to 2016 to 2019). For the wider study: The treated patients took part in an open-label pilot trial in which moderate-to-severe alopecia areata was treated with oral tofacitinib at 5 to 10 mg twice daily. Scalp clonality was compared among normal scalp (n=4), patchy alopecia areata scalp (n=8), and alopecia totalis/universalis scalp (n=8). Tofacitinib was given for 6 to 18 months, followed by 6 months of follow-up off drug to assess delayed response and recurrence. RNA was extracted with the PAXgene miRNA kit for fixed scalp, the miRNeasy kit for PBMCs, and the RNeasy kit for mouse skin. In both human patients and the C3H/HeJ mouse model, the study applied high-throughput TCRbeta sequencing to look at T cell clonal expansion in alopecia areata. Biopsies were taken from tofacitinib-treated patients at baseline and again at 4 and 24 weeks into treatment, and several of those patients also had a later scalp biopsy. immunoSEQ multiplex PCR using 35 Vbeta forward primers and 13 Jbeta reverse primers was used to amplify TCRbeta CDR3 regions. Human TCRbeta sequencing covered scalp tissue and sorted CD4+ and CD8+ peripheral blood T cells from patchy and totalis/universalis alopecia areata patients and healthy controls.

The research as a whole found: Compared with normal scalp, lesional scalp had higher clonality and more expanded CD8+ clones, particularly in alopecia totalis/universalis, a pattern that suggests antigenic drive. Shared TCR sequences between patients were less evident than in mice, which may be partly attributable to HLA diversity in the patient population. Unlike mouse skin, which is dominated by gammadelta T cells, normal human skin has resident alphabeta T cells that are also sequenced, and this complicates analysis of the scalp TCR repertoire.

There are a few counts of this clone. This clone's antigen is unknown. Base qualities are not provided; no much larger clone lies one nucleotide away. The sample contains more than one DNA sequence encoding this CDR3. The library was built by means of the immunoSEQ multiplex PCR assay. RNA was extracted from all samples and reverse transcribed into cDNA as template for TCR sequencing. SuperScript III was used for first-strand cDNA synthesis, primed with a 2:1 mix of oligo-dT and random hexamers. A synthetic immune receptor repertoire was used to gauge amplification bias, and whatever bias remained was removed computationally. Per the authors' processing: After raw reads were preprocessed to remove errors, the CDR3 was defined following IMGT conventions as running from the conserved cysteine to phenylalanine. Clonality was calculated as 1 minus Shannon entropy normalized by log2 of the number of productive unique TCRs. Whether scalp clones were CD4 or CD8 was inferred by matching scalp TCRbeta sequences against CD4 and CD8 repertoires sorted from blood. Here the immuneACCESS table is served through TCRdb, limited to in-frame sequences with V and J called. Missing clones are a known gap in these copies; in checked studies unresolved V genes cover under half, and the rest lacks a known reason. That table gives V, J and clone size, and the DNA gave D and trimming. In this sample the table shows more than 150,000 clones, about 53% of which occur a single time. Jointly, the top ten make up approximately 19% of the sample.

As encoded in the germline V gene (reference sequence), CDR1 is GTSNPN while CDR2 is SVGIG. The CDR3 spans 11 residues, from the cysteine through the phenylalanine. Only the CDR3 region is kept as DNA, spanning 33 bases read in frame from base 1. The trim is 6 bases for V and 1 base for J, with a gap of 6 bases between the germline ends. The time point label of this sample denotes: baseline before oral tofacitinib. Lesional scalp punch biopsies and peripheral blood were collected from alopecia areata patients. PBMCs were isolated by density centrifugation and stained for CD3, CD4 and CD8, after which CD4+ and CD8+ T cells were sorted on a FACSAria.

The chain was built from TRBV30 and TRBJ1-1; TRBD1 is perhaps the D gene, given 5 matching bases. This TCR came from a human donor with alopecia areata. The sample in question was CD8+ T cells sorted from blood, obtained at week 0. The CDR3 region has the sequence CACQGNTEAFF. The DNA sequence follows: TGTGCCTGTCAGGGGAACACTGAAGCTTTCTTT.